These T cell receptor beta chains were read from a single sample in a study of shared clonotypes between healthy human individuals. TCRdb's table, derived via immunoSEQ multiplex PCR, lists solely in-frame clones and lacks some. The sample holds about a million clones, around 76% seen once. Material: memory CD4+ T cells sorted from blood. The receptors here all came from a young man in good health. Each CDR3 is given with its conserved first and last residue. A D gene is named only where the DNA matches it firmly. Only some rows state a clone size, as once, few, many or a class for expanded clones.

clone size,D gene,V gene,J gene,CDR3 protein,CDR3 DNA
.,.,TRBV29-1,TRBJ2-7,CSVTRDATYEQYF,TGCAGCGTCACCCGGGACGCCACCTACGAGCAGTACTTC
.,TRBD2,TRBV2,TRBJ2-7,CASGAGVSYEQYF,TGTGCCAGCGGGGCGGGGGTTTCCTACGAGCAGTACTTC
.,.,TRBV7-8,TRBJ2-1,CASSLAAGYNEQFF,TGTGCCAGCAGCTTAGCGGCCGGATACAATGAGCAGTTCTTC
.,TRBD2,TRBV4-3,TRBJ2-1,CASSQAKTSGGYNEQFF,TGCGCCAGCAGCCAAGCTAAGACTAGCGGGGGATACAATGAGCAGTTCTTC
.,.,TRBV5-5,TRBJ1-3,CASSLFEGNTIYF,TGTGCCAGCAGCCTCTTCGAGGGAAACACCATATATTTT
.,.,TRBV30,TRBJ2-3,CAQGRGDTDTQYF,TGTGCCCAGGGAAGAGGGGACACAGATACGCAGTATTTT
few,.,TRBV30,TRBJ1-2,CAWSVVSDYGYTF,TGTGCCTGGAGCGTAGTATCAGACTATGGCTACACCTTC
.,.,TRBV29-1,TRBJ2-5,CSVAGQAGETQYF,TGCAGCGTTGCGGGGCAGGCCGGGGAGACCCAGTACTTC
.,.,TRBV7-3,TRBJ2-2,CASSLTANTGELFF,TGTGCCAGCAGCTTAACTGCGAACACCGGGGAGCTGTTTTTT
.,TRBD1,TRBV29-1,TRBJ2-5,CSVAVGQGKETQYF,TGCAGCGTTGCCGTAGGACAGGGAAAAGAGACCCAGTACTTC
.,.,TRBV18,TRBJ1-2,CASSPPSGHYTF,TGTGCCAGCTCACCACCGTCAGGGCACTACACCTTC
.,TRBD2,TRBV6-1,TRBJ2-7,CASSEIGGGSSYEQYF,TGTGCCAGCAGTGAAATCGGGGGAGGGAGCTCCTACGAGCAGTACTTC
.,.,TRBV5-1,TRBJ1-4,CASSSRERSTNEKLFF,TGCGCCAGCAGCTCCCGGGAGCGGTCAACTAATGAAAAACTGTTTTTT
once,.,TRBV4-2,TRBJ2-2,CASSQAGTRGTGELFF,TGTGCCAGCAGCCAAGCCGGGACTCGAGGAACCGGGGAGCTGTTTTTT
.,.,TRBV7-7,TRBJ2-2,CASSLSGNTGELFF,TGTGCTAGCAGCTTATCCGGGAACACCGGGGAGCTGTTTTTT
.,.,TRBV11-2,TRBJ1-2,CASSLSPAYGYTF,TGTGCCAGCAGCTTATCCCCAGCCTATGGCTACACCTTC
.,TRBD2,TRBV18,TRBJ2-3,CASFTTAGVADTQYF,TGTGCCAGCTTCACCACAGCGGGAGTAGCAGATACGCAGTATTTT
.,.,TRBV6-5,TRBJ2-7,CASSGPRASYEQYF,TGTGCCAGCAGTGGCCCTAGGGCCAGCTACGAGCAGTACTTC
.,.,TRBV11-2,TRBJ2-1,CASSPVSSYNEQFF,TGTGCCAGCAGCCCCGTTAGCTCCTACAATGAGCAGTTCTTC
.,TRBD1,TRBV5-8,TRBJ2-7,CASRQPGQGTHEQYF,TGTGCCAGCAGGCAGCCGGGACAGGGGACCCACGAGCAGTACTTC
.,TRBD1,TRBV28,TRBJ1-4,CASSLTGGPNEKLFF,TGTGCCAGCAGTTTGACAGGGGGCCCTAATGAAAAACTGTTTTTT
.,.,TRBV5-5,TRBJ1-1,CASSPRPVNTEAFF,TGTGCCAGCAGCCCCAGACCGGTGAACACTGAAGCTTTCTTT
.,.,TRBV6-1,TRBJ1-2,CASSEGGSAYGYTF,TGTGCCAGCAGTGAGGGAGGCAGCGCTTATGGCTACACCTTC
.,.,TRBV11-3,TRBJ2-3,CASSPTGTDTQYF,TGTGCCAGCAGCCCCACCGGCACAGATACGCAGTATTTT
.,TRBD1,TRBV20-1,TRBJ1-2,CSAHRTGRVTF,TGCAGTGCTCACAGGACAGGGCGGGTCACCTTC
.,.,TRBV7-6,TRBJ1-3,CASSLGTGRSSGNTIYF,TGTGCCAGCAGCTTAGGAACTGGCAGGTCCTCTGGAAACACCATATATTTT
.,TRBD1,TRBV28,TRBJ1-5,CASSAQGGWPQHF,TGTGCCAGCAGTGCCCAGGGGGGGTGGCCCCAGCATTTT
.,TRBD2,TRBV18,TRBJ2-1,CASSKLAPSSYNEQFF,TGTGCCAGCTCAAAACTAGCGCCAAGCTCCTACAATGAGCAGTTCTTC
.,.,TRBV19,TRBJ1-1,CASSIGQGNTEAFF,TGTGCCAGTAGTATCGGCCAGGGGAACACTGAAGCTTTCTTT
.,TRBD1,TRBV29-1,TRBJ1-3,CSTGGGNTIYF,TGCAGCACAGGGGGTGGAAACACCATATATTTT
.,TRBD2,TRBV5-1,TRBJ2-7,CASSPGGGLFYEQYF,TGCGCCAGCTCCCCTGGGGGAGGGCTTTTCTACGAGCAGTACTTC
.,TRBD2,TRBV5-6,TRBJ2-5,CASSPGLAGGWETQYF,TGTGCCAGCAGCCCGGGACTAGCGGGAGGATGGGAGACCCAGTACTTC
.,.,TRBV7-2,TRBJ2-3,CASSLVAGTDTQYF,TGTGCCAGCAGCTTAGTGGCGGGCACAGATACGCAGTATTTT
medium-sized,.,TRBV2,TRBJ1-1,CASSEGTEAFF,TGTGCCAGCAGTGAGGGCACTGAAGCTTTCTTT
.,.,TRBV18,TRBJ2-5,CASSPAGQETQYF,TGTGCCAGCTCCCCCGCCGGACAAGAGACCCAGTACTTC
few,.,TRBV11-2,TRBJ2-7,CASSSTQGTYEQYF,TGTGCCAGCAGCTCCACCCAGGGAACCTACGAGCAGTACTTC
.,.,TRBV5-1,TRBJ1-2,CASSPPGYQGDGYTF,TGCGCCAGCTCTCCTCCGGGCTATCAAGGAGATGGCTACACCTTC